Below, one TCR beta chain is given with its context. This specimen belongs to a study of technical replicates of blood from a handful of donors. Profiled with immunoSEQ multiplex PCR; TCRdb holds only in-frame clones, not every one. The sample yields about 80,000 clones, over 90% seen once. This CDR3 is built from 16 residues. Trimming shortened V by 2 bases and J by 0 bases, and 13 bases separated the two germline ends. Germline CDR1 SQVTM, CDR2 ANQGSEA. V usage is TRBV29-1 and J usage is TRBJ2-2; maybe TRBD2 (5 bases). This clonotype originated in a human donor in good health. Sequenced sample: T cells isolated from PBMCs. The CDR3 loop reads CSVEIPTGSNTGELFF. CDR3 in DNA: TGCAGCGTTGAAATACCGACGGGGTCGAACACCGGGGAGCTGTTTTTT.